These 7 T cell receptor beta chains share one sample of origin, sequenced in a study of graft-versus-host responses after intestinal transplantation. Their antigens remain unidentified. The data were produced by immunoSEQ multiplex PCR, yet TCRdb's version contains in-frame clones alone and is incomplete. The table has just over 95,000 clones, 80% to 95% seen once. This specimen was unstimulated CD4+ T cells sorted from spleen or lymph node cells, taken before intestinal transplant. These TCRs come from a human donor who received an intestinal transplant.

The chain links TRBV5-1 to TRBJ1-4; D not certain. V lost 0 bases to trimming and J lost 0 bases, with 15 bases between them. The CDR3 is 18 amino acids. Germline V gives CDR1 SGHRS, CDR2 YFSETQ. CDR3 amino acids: CASSLGGPVRSTNEKLFF. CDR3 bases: TGCGCCAGCAGCTTGGGAGGGCCGGTCCGTTCAACTAATGAAAAACTGTTTTTT.

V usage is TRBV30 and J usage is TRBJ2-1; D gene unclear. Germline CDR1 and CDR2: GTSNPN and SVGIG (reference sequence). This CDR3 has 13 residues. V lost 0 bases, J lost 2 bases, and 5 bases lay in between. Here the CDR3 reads CAWSVATYNEQFF. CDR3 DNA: TGTGCCTGGAGTGTAGCTACCTACAATGAGCAGTTCTTC.

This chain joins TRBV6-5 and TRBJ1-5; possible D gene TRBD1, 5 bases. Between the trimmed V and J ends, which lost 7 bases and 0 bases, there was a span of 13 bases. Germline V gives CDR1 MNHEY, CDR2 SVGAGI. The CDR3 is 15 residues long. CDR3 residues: CASNPDIDSNQPQHF. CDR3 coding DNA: TGTGCCAGCAACCCGGACATCGATAGCAATCAGCCCCAGCATTTT.

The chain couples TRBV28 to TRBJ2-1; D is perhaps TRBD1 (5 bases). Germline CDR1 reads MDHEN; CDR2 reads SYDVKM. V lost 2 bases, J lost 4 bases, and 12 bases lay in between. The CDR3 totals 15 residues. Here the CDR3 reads CASSLQGLDYNEQFF. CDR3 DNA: TGTGCCAGCAGTTTACAGGGTCTGGATTACAATGAGCAGTTCTTC.

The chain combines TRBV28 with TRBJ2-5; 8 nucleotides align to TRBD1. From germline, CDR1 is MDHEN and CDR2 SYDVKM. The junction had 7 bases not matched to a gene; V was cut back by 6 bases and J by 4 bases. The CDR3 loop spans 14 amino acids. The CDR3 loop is CASSRQGKGETQYF. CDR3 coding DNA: TGTGCCAGCAGCCGACAGGGGAAAGGAGAGACCCAGTACTTC.

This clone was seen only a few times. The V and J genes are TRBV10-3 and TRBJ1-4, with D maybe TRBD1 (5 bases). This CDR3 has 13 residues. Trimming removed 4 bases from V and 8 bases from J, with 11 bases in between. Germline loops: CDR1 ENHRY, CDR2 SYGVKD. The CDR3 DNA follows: TGTGCCATCAGTGCGGGGGGGAGAGAAAAACTGTTTTTT. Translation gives CAISAGGREKLFF.

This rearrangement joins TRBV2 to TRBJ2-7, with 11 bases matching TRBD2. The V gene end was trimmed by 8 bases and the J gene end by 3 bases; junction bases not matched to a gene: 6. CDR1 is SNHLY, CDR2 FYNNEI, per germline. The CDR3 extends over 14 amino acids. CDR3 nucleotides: TGTGCCAGCCTGGGACTAGCGGACCTCTACGAGCAGTACTTC. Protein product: CASLGLADLYEQYF.